This TCR beta chain was profiled in a study of T cells in Graves' hyperthyroidism and ophthalmopathy. V was pared by 6 bases and J by 7 bases, with 8 bases of the junction left unmatched. The CDR3 contains 14 residues. Germline lookup yields CDR1 SNHLY and CDR2 FYNNEI. Stable disease denoted Graves' hyperthyroidism without ophthalmopathy progression within 18 months. Any patient presenting with uncontrolled infection, other autoimmune disease, pregnancy or lactation was left out. Broader study findings: Blood also contained most expanded thyroid clonotypes above 0.001.

Researchers amplified the TCR beta CDR3 regions from RNA transcripts. When the TCR CDR3 underwent first-round RT-PCR, the HTBI primer set was used. TCRdb reprocessed the multiplex PCR reads with MiXCR, giving one entry per CDR3 protein. The sample consists of 530,000 or so distinct CDR3 sequences, more than 45% of them appearing once. This clonotype was recorded at least ten times. The antigen is not known. The sequencing input was peripheral blood or thyroid tissue (not recorded which). The sequence derives from a woman younger than 30 with Graves' hyperthyroidism. The chain employs TRBV2 and TRBJ1-4, with 7 bases aligning to TRBD1. CDR3 sequence reads: CASRPDRVVEKLFF. As DNA, the CDR3 is TGTGCCAGCAGACCAGACAGGGTAGTTGAAAAACTGTTTTTT.